The following is a T cell receptor beta chain sequence with its context. The antigen is not known. These data belong to a study of post-analysis software for immune sequencing data. cDNA libraries for TCR beta contained unique molecular identifiers. TCRdb recomputed calls from the PCR reads with MiXCR, one row per CDR3 protein. The sample has a few hundred thousand distinct CDR3 sequences, roughly 30% seen once. The study's findings and limits: With TRBV5-6, TRBV5-1 and TRBV20-1 included, about five TRBV segments were more frequent in patients than in controls. Same-batch preparations were strongly co-clustered by F measure.

V was pared by 5 bases and J by 3 bases, with 11 bases between. CDR3 length: 14 amino acids. The germline CDR1 and CDR2 sequences are MNHEY and SMNVEV (reference sequence). The source is a girl aged 10-17 years with multiple sclerosis. The chain combines TRBV27 with TRBJ1-5; no definite D call. Sequencing was done on a sample of blood. DNA for the CDR3: TGTGCCAGCAGTGCGGGTCTCACCAATCAGCCCCAGCATTTT. It codes for CASSAGLTNQPQHF.